Listed here is a single TCR beta chain. This clone has just one count. It lacks a known antigen. One base away there is no much larger clone; base qualities are not given. The data originate from a study of blood T cell repertoires in COVID-19 (dated by TCRdb to the early 2020s). About the study as a whole: Samples covering the acute and convalescent phases of COVID-19 were provided by collaborators in the United States, Italy and Spain. The material from the prospective study consisted of cDNA or gDNA derived from T cells, B-cell-depleted T cells, or PBMCs. The dataset comprised deeply sampled blood TCRbeta repertoires from subjects exposed to, actively infected with, or recovered from COVID-19. The repertoires were made available in a free public database intended to serve as a resource for research on the immune response to SARS-CoV-2. The samples were drawn from the first 160 participants of the ongoing ImmuneRACE study and from over a thousand subjects provided by 6 global collaborators. A de-identified subject ID, COVID-19 status, age in years and sex were almost always included in the sample metadata. HLA class I and class II types, where available, came from metadata supplied by the sample provider rather than from assay-based typing. Results and caveats for the whole study, not just this receptor: The quantity of clinical and demographic metadata differed by source and by participant and was supplied without curation.

Including the terminal cysteine and phenylalanine, the CDR3 comprises 13 residues. Just the 39-base CDR3 DNA is kept, in frame starting at base 1. The V end gives up 7 bases and the J end 5 bases, leaving 6 bases in the junction not matched to a gene. The germline V gene provides CDR1 MNHEY and CDR2 SVGAGI. TCRbeta CDR3 regions were amplified from genomic DNA using the immunoSEQ Assay, a bias-controlled multiplex PCR. Turning to the authors' computational methods: Nucleated cell counts per sample were estimated from amplification of reference gene primers within the assay. To quantify the absolute abundance of each unique TCRbeta CDR3 rearrangement, sequence reads were collapsed and filtered. For each sample, productive Simpson clonality was calculated by taking the square root of Simpson's diversity index across productive rearrangements. The table was pulled from immuneACCESS by TCRdb, which kept in-frame rearrangements only. Such tables lose some clones; where checked, under half of the loss comes from unresolved V genes, and the rest has no known cause. V and J calls and clone size follow that table, whereas D and trimming were derived from the DNA. This sample has tens of thousands of clones in its table, and around 88% of those were observed once. Clones ranked in the top ten supply around 4.9% of the sample.

Whole blood was collected in K2EDTA tubes by collaborating institutions according to the institutions' own protocols. For TCRbeta analysis, collaborator samples were shipped as frozen whole blood, as isolated PBMCs, or as DNA extracted from either sample type. The sample taken for sequencing was peripheral blood. This receptor was obtained from a human donor in a cohort sampled during active COVID-19. The sequence joins TRBV6-5 to TRBJ2-5; 8 bases in the middle match TRBD1. The CDR3 region has the sequence CASNPTGVETQYF. In nucleotide form, the sequence is TGTGCCAGCAATCCGACAGGGGTTGAGACCCAGTACTTC.